Detailed here is one TCR beta chain. Its specificity is not known. There are 12 residues in the CDR3. CDR1 is MDHEN and CDR2 is SYDVKM in the germline V gene. The TRB libraries of cDNA were built by UMI-labeled 5' RACE. TCRdb reanalyzed the 5' RACE reads and collapses them to one entry per CDR3 protein, without DNA. Its listing shows about 56,000 distinct CDR3 sequences. The data stem from a study of CXCR3-negative and CXCR3-positive naive CD8 T cells. Study-wide points: For the naive subsets, surface CD5 was similar, and TCR strength was inferred from TRB CDR3 properties. Naive CXCR3-negative and CXCR3-positive cells had similar TRBV-TRBJ usage; memory differed. Both of the naive subsets showed about the same high diversity, but memory CD8+ cells had much less. Researchers report CXCR3 expression partially decreased after cryopreservation, with fresh PBMCs used in most assays.

The sequencing sample was made of memory CD8+ T cells from blood. V gene TRBV28 combines with J gene TRBJ2-7; TCRdb's D call of TRBD1 is untestable without DNA. The origin of this receptor is a human donor in good health. Some clones in this sample may be carry-over from other donors' samples. CDR3 amino acids: CASSPGTHEQYF.